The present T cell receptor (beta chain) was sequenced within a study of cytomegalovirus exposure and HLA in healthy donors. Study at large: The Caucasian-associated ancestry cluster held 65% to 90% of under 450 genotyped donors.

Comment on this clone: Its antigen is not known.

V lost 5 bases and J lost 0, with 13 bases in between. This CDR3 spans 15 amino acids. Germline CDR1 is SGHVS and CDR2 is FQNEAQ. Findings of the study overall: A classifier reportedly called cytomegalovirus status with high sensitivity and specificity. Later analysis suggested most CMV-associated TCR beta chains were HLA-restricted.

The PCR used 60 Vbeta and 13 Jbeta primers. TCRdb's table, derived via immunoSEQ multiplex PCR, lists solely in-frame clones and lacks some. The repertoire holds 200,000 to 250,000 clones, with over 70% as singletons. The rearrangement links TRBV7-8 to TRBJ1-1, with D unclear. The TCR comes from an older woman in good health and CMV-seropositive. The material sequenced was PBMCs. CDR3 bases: TGTGCCAGCAGCGGGCGGACTGGTATGAACACTGAAGCTTTCTTT. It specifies CASSGRTGMNTEAFF.